A single sample gave rise to the 16 T cell receptor beta chains below, sequenced in a study of beta chain features in type 1 diabetes. Expressed TCRB transcripts got sequenced, as all isolated RNA was reverse transcribed. Clones were sequenced by immunoSEQ multiplex PCR, and TCRdb holds only the in-frame ones, with some missing. The data show fewer than 900,000 clones, roughly a sixth seen once. Sequenced input: naive CD4+ T cells from blood. The receptors stem from a woman in her late teens or twenties in good health.

This clone was seen more than once but under ten times. Other DNA sequences in this specimen translate into the identical CDR3. The chain combines TRBV7-2 with TRBJ2-5; no reliable D call. Germline CDR1 SGHTA, CDR2 FQGNSA. With 4 bases removed from V and 2 bases from J, the gap between germline ends came to 8 bases. The length of the CDR3 is 13 residues. CDR3 sequence reads: CASSSRGQETQYF. For the CDR3, the DNA is TGTGCCAGCAGCTCTCGCGGTCAAGAGACCCAGTACTTC.

This clone was counted between two and nine times. In the same sample, other DNA sequences code for this CDR3. The chain links TRBV5-1 to TRBJ2-2; D unresolved. V lost 0 bases, J lost 0 bases, and 6 bases lay in between. The CDR3 runs 15 residues. Germline V gene sequence: CDR1 SGHRS, CDR2 YFSETQ. The CDR3 reads CASSLGQPNTGELFF. CDR3 bases: TGCGCCAGCAGCTTGGGACAACCGAACACCGGGGAGCTGTTTTTT.

This clone was detected only a few times. V and J are TRBV18 and TRBJ2-7; 10 positions agree with TRBD2. Germline trimming cut 4 bases from V and 6 bases from J; bases unmatched to any gene: 12. Germline values: CDR1 KGHSH, CDR2 LQKENI. The CDR3 has 16 amino acids. The CDR3 region has the DNA TGTGCCAGCTCACAGTACGAGAGCGGGAGGGCTGGCGAGCAGTACTTC. Its translation: CASSQYESGRAGEQYF.

This clone was observed a few times. This chain joins TRBV7-2 and TRBJ2-1; 8 nucleotides align to TRBD2. Germline V gene data show CDR1 as SGHTA and CDR2 as FQGNSA. The V segment lost 6 bases and the J segment 9 bases; nucleotides outside the gene matches: 13. The CDR3 spans 15 residues. For the CDR3, the DNA is TGTGCCAGCAGTTCGACACCGGGACTAGGGAGTGAGCAGTTCTTC. Translation: CASSSTPGLGSEQFF.

The rearrangement uses TRBV7-3 and TRBJ2-1; D remains ambiguous. Germline lookup yields CDR1 SGHTA and CDR2 FQGTGA. Trimming shortened V by 2 bases and J by 3 bases, and 5 bases separated the two germline ends. The CDR3 is 13 residues long. CDR3 amino acids: CASSLEYYNEQFF. CDR3 bases: TGTGCCAGCAGCTTAGAATACTACAATGAGCAGTTCTTC.

This clone was found a few times. The rearrangement uses TRBV28 and TRBJ2-3; a possible D gene is TRBD1 (6 bases). V was shortened by 3 bases and J by 2 bases, with 12 bases between the two germline ends. Looked up from germline, CDR1 is MDHEN and CDR2 is SYDVKM. The CDR3 runs 15 residues. CDR3 in DNA: TGTGCCAGCAGTTTGGCCAGGGGTGTCACAGATACGCAGTATTTT. Residues: CASSLARGVTDTQYF.

This chain joins TRBV7-9 and TRBJ1-2, with a tentative D call TRBD1 (5 bases). Trimming pared 7 bases from V and 6 bases from J, leaving 18 bases between. The CDR3 runs to 14 residues. CDR1 SEHNR and CDR2 FQNEAQ come from the germline V gene (reference sequence). CDR3 sequence: CASTLKGQGDGYTF. As DNA, the CDR3 is TGTGCCAGCACCCTCAAGGGGCAGGGAGATGGCTACACCTTC.

V usage is TRBV4-2 and J usage is TRBJ2-5, with D possibly being TRBD1 (6 bases). The CDR3 extends over 16 amino acids. Trimming stripped 4 bases from V and 7 bases from J, with 22 bases between. The germline V gene encodes CDR1 LGHNA and CDR2 YNFKEQ. The CDR3 is CASSPPNQGPVGTQYF. For the CDR3, the DNA is TGTGCCAGCAGCCCACCCAATCAGGGGCCCGTCGGGACCCAGTACTTC.

This clone has only a few counts. The chain links TRBV5-1 to TRBJ2-7; 11 nucleotides agree with TRBD2. V shed 0 bases and J 1 base; nucleotides not matched to a gene: 3. Germline loops: CDR1 SGHRS, CDR2 YFSETQ. This CDR3 is 16 amino acids long. The CDR3 DNA follows: TGCGCCAGCAGCTTGGGGACTAGCGGGCCTTCCTACGAGCAGTACTTC. It codes for CASSLGTSGPSYEQYF.

This clone was seen ten or more times. The genes are TRBV21-1 and TRBJ2-4. TRBV21-1 is reported as a pseudogene. The CDR3 is 12 residues long. The CDR3 DNA reads TGTGCCAGCAGCAAAGGGGCGGACATTCAGTACTTC. Amino acids: CASSKGADIQYF.

The rearrangement uses TRBV4-2 and TRBJ1-2; unclear D gene. Germline CDR1 reads LGHNA; CDR2 reads YNFKEQ. CDR3 size: 14 residues. Trimming cost V 0 bases and J 6 bases, with 11 bases left between them. Here the CDR3 DNA reads TGTGCCAGCAGCCAAGATATGTCCAGGCATGGCTACACCTTC. This codes for CASSQDMSRHGYTF.

About this clone itself: This clone may be a read error of a much larger clone one base away. The rearrangement uses TRBV28 and TRBJ2-6, with D possibly TRBD1 on 6 matching bases. Germline CDR1 and CDR2: MDHEN and SYDVKM. The germline V and J ends were trimmed by 6 bases and 0 bases, with 6 bases remaining between them. The CDR3 loop spans 14 amino acids. The chain's CDR3 is CASRDSSGANVLTF. The CDR3 region has the DNA TGTGCCAGCAGGGACAGCTCTGGGGCCAACGTCCTGACTTTC.

V usage is TRBV4-2 and J usage is TRBJ1-1, with 7 bases matching TRBD1. The CDR3 contains 12 residues. Trimming took 7 bases from V and 7 from J; bases not matched to a gene: 6. The V gene's germline CDR1 is LGHNA and CDR2 YNFKEQ. This chain's CDR3 is CASTGQAFEAFF. In nucleotides, the CDR3 is TGTGCCAGCACCGGACAGGCTTTTGAAGCTTTCTTT.

This clone showed up just a few times. The rearrangement joins TRBV27 to TRBJ1-5, with 7 bases fitting TRBD1. Germline values: CDR1 MNHEY, CDR2 SMNVEV (reference sequence). The V gene end was trimmed by 6 bases and the J gene end by 4 bases; junction bases not matched to a gene: 3. The CDR3 runs 13 residues. The CDR3 loop reads CASRPTGNQPQHF. The CDR3 bases are TGTGCCAGCAGACCGACAGGGAATCAGCCCCAGCATTTT.

V gene TRBV15 combines with J gene TRBJ2-3; 7 bases agree with TRBD2. With 5 bases clipped from V and 2 bases from J, the junction kept 13 bases outside the gene matches. Germline V gene lookup returns CDR1 LNHNV and CDR2 YYDKDF (reference sequence). This CDR3 has 17 amino acids. The CDR3 DNA sequence: TGTGCCACCAGCGCAGCCGGGGTAGCGGGCTTCACAGATACGCAGTATTTT. It specifies CATSAAGVAGFTDTQYF. Complete variable domain (other parts from reference TRBV15 and TRBJ2-3): DAMVIQNPRYQVTQFGKPVTLSCSQTLNHNVMYWYQQKSSQAPKLLFHYYDKDFNNEADTPDNFQSRRPNTSFCFLDIRSPGLGDTAMYLCATSAAGVAGFTDTQYFGPGTRLTVL.

This clone has a handful of counts. This chain joins TRBV12-5 and TRBJ2-2; D gene unclear. Germline CDR1 and CDR2: LGHNT and FRNRAP. This CDR3 has 12 amino acids. Trimming pared 5 bases from V and 6 bases from J, leaving 7 bases between. CDR3 region: CASGHRAGELFF. The CDR3 DNA follows: TGTGCTAGTGGTCACCGGGCCGGGGAGCTGTTTTTT.